The sequence of this T cell receptor beta chain was determined in a study of CD8+ T cells in alopecia areata. Whole-study context: Oral tofacitinib, 5 to 10 mg twice daily, was given in an open-label trial. Study-wide points: In blood and scalp, many expanded lesional clones persisted during tofacitinib. On tofacitinib, scalp clonality and expanded CD8+ clones among top 100 fell significantly.

CDR1 and CDR2 from the germline V gene are SGHRS and YFSETQ. The CDR3 length is 13 residues. Unmatched junction bases numbered 1, after V lost 3 bases and J lost 3 bases. This sample's treatment: oral pan-JAK inhibitor, 5-10 mg twice daily. From alopecia areata patients, lesional scalp punch biopsies and peripheral blood were collected. RNA extraction was followed by reverse transcription into cDNA, which acted as the sequencing template. The protocol was immunoSEQ multiplex PCR, while the TCRdb copy is restricted to in-frame clones and leaves out a portion. The repertoire has more than 90,000 clones, roughly two thirds of them found once; the top ten carry roughly a sixth. To note about this clone: Its antigen is not known.

This TCR was sampled from a human donor with alopecia areata. V gene TRBV5-1 combines with J gene TRBJ1-1, with TRBD1 matching over 8 bases. The sample was CD8+ T cells sorted from blood, taken at week 4, from a patient treated with tofacitinib. The CDR3: CASSWTGYTEAFF. In nucleotides, the CDR3 is TGCGCCAGCAGCTGGACAGGGTACACTGAAGCTTTCTTT.